This entry describes one T cell receptor (beta chain). The antigen is not known. This sample is part of a study of liver allograft versus peripheral blood T cells. The wider study: Hepatic allograft T cell receptor repertoires were evaluated relative to those present in recipients' peripheral blood.

Whole-study findings and limits: Reports indicated that T cell receptor repertoires inside liver allografts differed from those in peripheral blood.

TCRdb re-called the reads through MiXCR, storing one row per CDR3 protein. The sample includes over 7,000 distinct CDR3 sequences, 17% of them seen just once. This receptor was identified in a human patient who had a liver transplant. Some of these T cells may belong to the graft donor.

As DNA, the CDR3 is TGCGCCAGCAGCTTCAGTCAGGGGGCTGGAGAGACCCAGTACTTC. Translated: CASSFSQGAGETQYF. J is TRBJ2-5 and V is TRBV5-1; 8 bases are shared with TRBD1. The CDR3 extends over 15 amino acids. In germline, CDR1 is SGHRS, CDR2 YFSETQ. V lost 2 bases, J lost 4 bases, and 7 bases stayed unmatched.